The 24 T cell receptor beta chains below come from one sample, sequenced in a study of post-analysis software for immune sequencing data. cDNA libraries of TCR beta carried unique molecular identifiers. TCRdb passed the PCR reads through MiXCR, listing each CDR3 protein once. The sample includes 450,000 to 650,000 distinct CDR3 sequences, about 44% of them seen just once. The antigens for these receptors are not known. Study-level findings and limits: Controls showed lower frequencies than patients for a handful of TRBV segments, and TRBV5-6, TRBV5-1 and TRBV20-1 were among these.

Source material: blood. Source of these receptors: a girl aged 10 to 17 with multiple sclerosis.

This chain joins TRBV9 and TRBJ1-2, with 9 positions matching TRBD1. This CDR3 region has 17 residues. The germline V gene has CDR1 SGDLS and CDR2 YYNGEE. Germline trimming cut 0 bases from V and 8 bases from J; bases unmatched to any gene: 14. The CDR3 is CASSVDGIGQGIKGYTF. The CDR3 DNA is TGTGCCAGCAGCGTAGATGGAATAGGACAGGGGATTAAGGGCTACACCTTC.

This chain links TRBV7-6 with TRBJ2-3; D not certain. In germline, CDR1 is SGHVS, CDR2 FNYEAQ. Between the trimmed V and J ends, which lost 2 bases and 5 bases, there was a span of 17 bases. The CDR3 consists of 16 residues. DNA of the CDR3: TGTGCCAGCAGCTTACGGACCCGAGGAGTTGAAGATACGCAGTATTTT. Its translation is CASSLRTRGVEDTQYF.

This clonotype was recorded a few times. The rearrangement joins TRBV21-1 to TRBJ1-4. TRBV21-1 represents a pseudogene. The CDR3 length is 16 residues. The CDR3 loop is CASSLRTAATNEKLFF. DNA for the CDR3: TGTGCCAGCAGCCTAAGGACTGCTGCAACTAATGAAAAACTGTTTTTT.

The chain employs TRBV2 and TRBJ2-3, with 9 bases matching TRBD2. The CDR3 contains 15 residues. J gave up 0 bases and V 7 bases, and 5 bases lay outside the gene matches. Germline values: CDR1 SNHLY, CDR2 FYNNEI. For the CDR3, the DNA is TGTGCCAGCATCGAGACTAGCGGTAGCACAGATACGCAGTATTTT. Translating it yields CASIETSGSTDTQYF.

This clonotype has only a few counts. CDR3: CASTEDSAGNEQFF. The CDR3 DNA follows: TGTGCCAGCACCGAGGACTCGGCGGGCAATGAGCAGTTCTTC. J is TRBJ2-1 and V is TRBV12-3 or TRBV12-4, with a weak D call TRBD2 (5 bases). CDR3 length equals 14 residues. Trimming removed 7 bases at V and 6 bases at J, with 16 bases between.

This clonotype was seen a few times. This rearrangement joins TRBV9 to TRBJ2-7; D is perhaps TRBD2 (6 bases). There are 17 residues in the CDR3. V lost 3 bases to trimming and J lost 0 bases, with 19 bases between them. The germline V gene has CDR1 SGDLS and CDR2 YYNGEE. CDR3 amino acids: CASSATSGTLSSYEQYF. CDR3 nucleotides: TGTGCCAGCAGCGCTACTTCCGGGACTCTAAGCTCCTACGAGCAGTACTTC.

The CDR3, as DNA: TGTGCCAGCAGTGTACAACTTCAGGGGAATGAGCAGTTCTTC. Translation gives CASSVQLQGNEQFF. The chain joins TRBV6-5 to TRBJ2-1, with D tentatively TRBD1 (6 bases). Trimming removed 5 bases from V and 7 bases from J, with 15 bases in between. Germline V gene data show CDR1 as MNHEY and CDR2 as SVGAGI. The CDR3 runs 14 residues.

This CDR3 is CASSPPERGGTDTQYF. The CDR3 bases are TGTGCCAGCAGCCCCCCAGAGCGGGGGGGCACAGATACGCAGTATTTT. This chain connects TRBV5-4 to TRBJ2-3; 9 nucleotides line up with TRBD2. The CDR3 length is 16 residues. Per germline, CDR1 SGHNT and CDR2 YYREEE (reference sequence). Losses at the gene ends were 4 bases for V and 1 base for J; bases not matched to a gene: 7.

The chain joins TRBV4-2 to TRBJ2-4; TRBD2 agrees at 12 bases. Germline-derived CDR1 and CDR2 are LGHNA and YNFKEQ. The CDR3 covers 16 residues. V lost 3 bases and J lost 4; bases outside the gene matches: 4. The CDR3 sequence: CASSHTGTSGKNIQYF. CDR3 in DNA: TGTGCCAGCAGCCATACCGGGACTAGCGGGAAAAACATTCAGTACTTC.

About this clonotype: A much larger clonotype is one base distant, so this may be a read error. The rearrangement joins TRBV12-3 or TRBV12-4 to TRBJ1-2, with D hard to call. This CDR3 has 14 residues. This CDR3 reads CANSPRGGYYGYTF. The DNA for the CDR3 is TGTGCCAACAGTCCCCGCGGCGGGTACTATGGCTACACCTTC.

This clonotype has a handful of counts. The V gene is TRBV5-1, the J gene TRBJ2-1, with D tentatively TRBD2 (7 bases). V was shortened by 4 bases and J by 6 bases, with 17 bases between the two germline ends. The germline CDR1 and CDR2 sequences are SGHRS and YFSETQ. The CDR3 runs 15 residues. DNA of the CDR3: TGCGCCAGCAGCCTGGGGGGGGGCCTCGCCAATGAGCAGTTCTTC. Its translation is CASSLGGGLANEQFF.

This clonotype came up a few times. V and J are TRBV11-3 and TRBJ1-1, with a tentative D call TRBD1 (6 bases). V lost 5 bases and J 1 base, leaving 14 bases between the germline ends. This CDR3 spans 15 amino acids. Germline loops: CDR1 SGHNT, CDR2 YENEEA. As DNA, the CDR3 is TGTGCCAGCAGCCGCGGGACATCCTCGAACACTGAAGCTTTCTTT. Protein product: CASSRGTSSNTEAFF.

The chain employs TRBV20-1 and TRBJ2-7, with 11 bases that match TRBD2. Trimming cost V 5 bases and J 3 bases; bases outside gene matches: 6. Germline V gives CDR1 DFQATT, CDR2 SNEGSKA (reference sequence). The CDR3 runs to 14 residues. CDR3 nucleotide sequence: TGCAGTGCTCGTCTAGCGGGGGGACTCTACGAGCAGTACTTC. The encoded protein is CSARLAGGLYEQYF.

This rearrangement joins TRBV29-1 to TRBJ1-5; 7 bases map to TRBD1. Germline assignment: CDR1 SQVTM and CDR2 ANQGSEA. V lost 4 bases to trimming and J lost 2 bases; unmatched junction nucleotides: 2. The CDR3 covers 13 residues. CDR3 residues: CSVGGQGNQPQHF. The CDR3 DNA follows: TGCAGCGTTGGTGGACAGGGCAATCAGCCCCAGCATTTT.

The chain employs TRBV12-3 or TRBV12-4 and TRBJ1-4; the match to TRBD1 covers 7 bases. The ends lost 5 bases at V and 5 bases at J; junction bases unmatched: 5. The CDR3 consists of 14 residues. The CDR3 region has the DNA TGTGCCAGCAGTCCGACAGGGTGGAATGAAAAACTGTTTTTT. As protein: CASSPTGWNEKLFF.

The rearrangement uses TRBV12-3 or TRBV12-4 and TRBJ2-7; no firm D call. The V end lost 0 bases, the J end lost 5 bases, and 5 bases lay between the germline ends. This CDR3 is 12 amino acids long. CDR3 loop: CASSLATNEQYF. The CDR3 DNA reads as TGTGCCAGCAGTTTAGCTACGAACGAGCAGTACTTC.

There are a few counts of this clonotype. The chain uses TRBV6-5 and TRBJ2-7; 7 nucleotides align to TRBD2. Losses at the gene ends were 10 bases for V and 3 bases for J; bases not matched to a gene: 6. Germline V lookup: CDR1 MNHEY, CDR2 SVGAGI. There are 12 residues in the CDR3. The CDR3 loop is CAIRREFYEQYF. Written as DNA, the CDR3 is TGTGCCATCCGGCGGGAGTTCTACGAGCAGTACTTC.

J is TRBJ2-7 and V is TRBV7-9; 9 nucleotides align to TRBD1. CDR3 length equals 13 residues. V was pared by 7 bases and J by 2 bases, with 3 bases of the junction left unmatched. Per the germline V gene, CDR1 is SEHNR and CDR2 is FQNEAQ (reference sequence). The CDR3 coding sequence is TGTGCCAGCACCGACAGGGGGGCCTACGAGCAGTACTTC. Translated, it gives CASTDRGAYEQYF.

This clonotype was picked up a small number of times. The chain couples TRBV4-1 to TRBJ1-2; tentative D call: TRBD1 (5 bases). Germline loops: CDR1 MGHRA, CDR2 YSYEKL. The CDR3 totals 14 residues. V was pared by 0 bases and J by 3 bases, with 8 bases between. The CDR3 DNA follows: TGCGCCAGCAGCCAAGAGGAGGGGCACTATGGCTACACCTTC. Amino acid sequence: CASSQEEGHYGYTF.

The V call is TRBV4-1, the J call TRBJ1-1; D possibly corresponds to TRBD1 (6 bases). Between the trimmed V and J ends, which lost 1 base and 5 bases, there was a span of 14 bases. This CDR3 region has 15 residues. Germline V lookup: CDR1 MGHRA, CDR2 YSYEKL. The chain's CDR3 is CASSQVTGAQTEAFF. DNA of the CDR3: TGCGCCAGCAGCCAAGTAACGGGGGCTCAGACTGAAGCTTTCTTT.

This clonotype was picked up a small number of times. The CDR3 spells CAISEIGTGSYEQYF. The CDR3 region has the DNA TGTGCCATCAGTGAAATAGGGACAGGGTCCTACGAGCAGTACTTC. The gene calls are TRBV10-3 and TRBJ2-7; 9 nucleotides align to TRBD1. CDR3 length: 15 residues. Germline V gene data show CDR1 as ENHRY and CDR2 as SYGVKD. J was trimmed by 1 base and V by 3 bases; bases with no gene match: 4.

The gene calls are TRBV5-1 and TRBJ1-4; TRBD1 might be the D (5 bases). This CDR3 contains 15 residues. CDR1 SGHRS and CDR2 YFSETQ come from the germline V gene. V was pared by 4 bases and J by 8 bases, with 18 bases between. CDR3 nucleotides: TGCGCCAGCAGCGGGGGGACTAGCGGACGGGAAAAACTGTTTTTT. This codes for CASSGGTSGREKLFF.

The V call is TRBV27, the J call TRBJ1-1, with D perhaps TRBD1 (6 bases). Germline assignment: CDR1 MNHEY and CDR2 SMNVEV (reference sequence). The CDR3 loop spans 12 amino acids. The V gene lost 3 bases and the J gene lost 8 bases, with 10 bases spanning the gap. The CDR3 spells CASSFNRGEAFF. The CDR3 DNA sequence: TGTGCCAGCAGTTTTAATAGGGGGGAAGCTTTCTTT.

J is TRBJ2-7 and V is TRBV10-3; TRBD2 aligns across 8 bases. The CDR3 covers 14 residues. Germline lookup yields CDR1 ENHRY and CDR2 SYGVKD. Losses at the gene ends were 3 bases for V and 4 bases for J; bases not matched to a gene: 5. The CDR3 spells CAISDSGRGYEQYF. CDR3 DNA: TGTGCCATCAGTGACAGCGGGAGAGGGTACGAGCAGTACTTC.